The rows below give T cell receptor beta chains drawn from one sample of a study of circulating and synovial CD4+ cells in juvenile arthritis. The table came from immunoSEQ multiplex PCR; TCRdb's copy has only in-frame clones and leaves some out. The sample includes some 16,000 clones, under 95% of them seen just once. The specimen sequenced was CD4+ T cells from blood. The source is a human donor with juvenile idiopathic arthritis. Each CDR3 is given with its conserved first and last residue. D genes are given only for firm matches. Size is omitted from some rows. Given values are once, few, many or a class for expanded clones.

d_gene: .; j_gene: TRBJ1-1; v_gene: TRBV5-1; abundance: .; CDR3nt: TGCGCCAGCAGCTTGTCAGGGCTAATGAACACTGAAGCTTTCTTT; CDR3aa: CASSLSGLMNTEAFF
d_gene: .; j_gene: TRBJ2-1; v_gene: TRBV19; abundance: .; CDR3nt: TGTGCCAGTAGTGCCAGGGGAGTAAATGAGCAGTTCTTC; CDR3aa: CASSARGVNEQFF
d_gene: .; j_gene: TRBJ2-5; v_gene: TRBV7-2; abundance: once; CDR3nt: TGTGCCAGCAGCCCCCCAAGCGCGTCGTACCAAGAGACCCAGTACTTC; CDR3aa: CASSPPSASYQETQYF
d_gene: TRBD2; j_gene: TRBJ2-7; v_gene: TRBV7-2; abundance: .; CDR3nt: TGTGCCAGCAGCCCCCCGGGACTAGCTCCGTACTTC; CDR3aa: CASSPPGLAPYF
d_gene: TRBD1; j_gene: TRBJ2-7; v_gene: TRBV27; abundance: .; CDR3nt: TGTGCCAGCAGTTCCATCGACAGGGTCGAGCAGTACTTC; CDR3aa: CASSSIDRVEQYF
d_gene: .; j_gene: TRBJ2-1; v_gene: TRBV19; abundance: .; CDR3nt: TGTGCCAGTAGTAACTTTATACCGGGCGGGGCAGGTGGGGAGCAGTTCTTC; CDR3aa: CASSNFIPGGAGGEQFF
d_gene: TRBD1; j_gene: TRBJ2-6; v_gene: TRBV5-6; abundance: few; CDR3nt: TGTGCCAGCAGTTCAGGGGGTGGGGCCAACGTCCTGACTTTC; CDR3aa: CASSSGGGANVLTF
d_gene: .; j_gene: TRBJ1-1; v_gene: TRBV30; abundance: .; CDR3nt: TGTGCCTGGAGTACGGTCGGGACAAGGGTGGTTGAAGCTTTCTTT; CDR3aa: CAWSTVGTRVVEAFF
d_gene: .; j_gene: TRBJ1-1; v_gene: TRBV11-2; abundance: once; CDR3nt: TGTGCCAGCAGCCAACATGATCAAGTGAACACTGAAGCTTTCTTT; CDR3aa: CASSQHDQVNTEAFF
d_gene: .; j_gene: TRBJ1-1; v_gene: TRBV29-1; abundance: .; CDR3nt: TGCAGCGTGGGGCAGGGAGGGAGGAACACTGAAGCTTTCTTT; CDR3aa: CSVGQGGRNTEAFF
d_gene: TRBD2; j_gene: TRBJ2-2; v_gene: TRBV30; abundance: .; CDR3nt: TGTGCCTGGGGGGTGGCGGGAGGCACCCCAGGGAGGACCGGGGAGCTGTTTTTT; CDR3aa: CAWGVAGGTPGRTGELFF
d_gene: TRBD2; j_gene: TRBJ2-5; v_gene: TRBV7-2; abundance: .; CDR3nt: TGTGCCAGCAGCTCCGGACTAGCGGGGCAAGAGACCCAGTACTTC; CDR3aa: CASSSGLAGQETQYF
d_gene: TRBD1; j_gene: TRBJ1-2; v_gene: TRBV27; abundance: .; CDR3nt: TGTGCCAGCAGTCTGACAGGGGCCGTCACTAAGAATGGCTACACCTTC; CDR3aa: CASSLTGAVTKNGYTF
d_gene: .; j_gene: TRBJ2-1; v_gene: TRBV2; abundance: few; CDR3nt: TGTGCCAGCAGTGCGGGTCGGAATGAGCAGTTCTTC; CDR3aa: CASSAGRNEQFF
d_gene: TRBD2; j_gene: TRBJ2-7; v_gene: TRBV10-3; abundance: .; CDR3nt: TGTGCCATTCTAGCGGGTCCATCCTACGAGCAGTACTTC; CDR3aa: CAILAGPSYEQYF
d_gene: .; j_gene: TRBJ1-2; v_gene: TRBV2; abundance: .; CDR3nt: TGTGCCAGCGGAAGGACAGTCTATGGCTACACCTTC; CDR3aa: CASGRTVYGYTF
d_gene: TRBD1; j_gene: TRBJ1-1; v_gene: TRBV14; abundance: .; CDR3nt: TGTGCCAGCAGCCTCACGGGACAGGAGATGGACACTGAAGCTTTCTTT; CDR3aa: CASSLTGQEMDTEAFF
d_gene: TRBD2; j_gene: TRBJ2-7; v_gene: TRBV18; abundance: .; CDR3nt: TGCGCCAGCTCACTCGGGACTAGCGGGGGGGCCGGTCGCTACGAGCAGTACTTC; CDR3aa: CASSLGTSGGAGRYEQYF
d_gene: TRBD2; j_gene: TRBJ2-5; v_gene: TRBV7-9; abundance: .; CDR3nt: TGTGCCAGCAGCTTACGTTCGGGGGGGTCCCAAGAGACCCAGTACTTC; CDR3aa: CASSLRSGGSQETQYF
d_gene: .; j_gene: TRBJ1-1; v_gene: TRBV19; abundance: .; CDR3nt: TGTGCCAGTAGTATGGCTGTGGAGGGCCCTGAAGCTTTCTTT; CDR3aa: CASSMAVEGPEAFF
d_gene: TRBD2; j_gene: TRBJ2-1; v_gene: TRBV7-2; abundance: once; CDR3nt: TGTGCCAGCAGCTTATCCCGGGGGGGGAACAATGAGCAGTTCTTC; CDR3aa: CASSLSRGGNNEQFF
d_gene: .; j_gene: TRBJ1-5; v_gene: TRBV10-3; abundance: .; CDR3nt: TGTGCCATCCGCCCAGGGCCTAGCAATCAGCCCCAGCATTTT; CDR3aa: CAIRPGPSNQPQHF
d_gene: TRBD1; j_gene: TRBJ2-7; v_gene: TRBV6-6; abundance: .; CDR3nt: TGTGCCAGCAGACCTAGACAGGGAACCTACGAGCAGTACTTC; CDR3aa: CASRPRQGTYEQYF
d_gene: .; j_gene: TRBJ1-5; v_gene: TRBV12-5; abundance: .; CDR3nt: TGTGCTAGTGGTTTTCGAGGCAATCAGCCCCAGCATTTT; CDR3aa: CASGFRGNQPQHF
d_gene: TRBD1; j_gene: TRBJ2-3; v_gene: TRBV30; abundance: .; CDR3nt: TGTGCCTGGAGTCGACCGTTACCGGGGACAGGGTCAGCTACGCAGTATTTT; CDR3aa: CAWSRPLPGTGSATQYF
d_gene: .; j_gene: TRBJ1-3; v_gene: TRBV11-3; abundance: .; CDR3nt: TGTGCCAGCAGCTCAGTTAAGGGGTCTGGAAACACCATATATTTT; CDR3aa: CASSSVKGSGNTIYF
d_gene: TRBD1; j_gene: TRBJ1-5; v_gene: TRBV19; abundance: .; CDR3nt: TGTGCCAGTGGATTACAGGGGAGCAATCAGCCCCAGCATTTT; CDR3aa: CASGLQGSNQPQHF
d_gene: TRBD1; j_gene: TRBJ1-1; v_gene: TRBV2; abundance: .; CDR3nt: TGTGCCAGCAGTGAAGCGCTCGGGACAGAGAAAGCTTTCTTT; CDR3aa: CASSEALGTEKAFF
d_gene: .; j_gene: TRBJ1-6; v_gene: TRBV7-2; abundance: .; CDR3nt: TGTGCCAGCAGCCCCGGACAGCAGCGGACACCCCTCCACTTT; CDR3aa: CASSPGQQRTPLHF
d_gene: .; j_gene: TRBJ2-7; v_gene: TRBV5-6; abundance: .; CDR3nt: TGTGCCAGCAGCGTCGTTGGAGGGGTCTTGCCCTACGAGCAGTACTTC; CDR3aa: CASSVVGGVLPYEQYF
d_gene: .; j_gene: TRBJ1-6; v_gene: TRBV19; abundance: .; CDR3nt: TGTGCCACCTCCCCCGGACAGAATAATTCCCCCCTCCACTTT; CDR3aa: CATSPGQNNSPLHF
d_gene: TRBD2; j_gene: TRBJ2-1; v_gene: TRBV30; abundance: .; CDR3nt: TGTGCCTGGAGTTGGACTAGCGGAAATGAGCAGTTCTTC; CDR3aa: CAWSWTSGNEQFF
d_gene: .; j_gene: TRBJ1-5; v_gene: TRBV7-6; abundance: .; CDR3nt: TGTGCCAGCAGCCTTCAGGCAGAAAGCAATCAGCCCCAGCATTTT; CDR3aa: CASSLQAESNQPQHF
d_gene: TRBD2; j_gene: TRBJ2-3; v_gene: TRBV19; abundance: .; CDR3nt: TGTGCCAGTGGGTCAAACGGGAGGACTAGCGGGGGGGCTCAGGATACGCAGTATTTT; CDR3aa: CASGSNGRTSGGAQDTQYF
d_gene: TRBD1; j_gene: TRBJ2-5; v_gene: TRBV7-9; abundance: .; CDR3nt: TGTGCCAGCAGCTTAGCTTTAGGGACAGAAGAGACCCAGTACTTC; CDR3aa: CASSLALGTEETQYF
d_gene: .; j_gene: TRBJ1-2; v_gene: TRBV5-5; abundance: .; CDR3nt: TGTGCCAGCAGCTTGGACGGCGGGCTTGGCTACACCTTC; CDR3aa: CASSLDGGLGYTF
d_gene: TRBD1; j_gene: TRBJ2-1; v_gene: TRBV7-9; abundance: .; CDR3nt: TGTGCCAGCAGCTTAGTGGGGACAGGTTACAATGAGCAGTTCTTC; CDR3aa: CASSLVGTGYNEQFF
d_gene: TRBD1; j_gene: TRBJ1-2; v_gene: TRBV7-2; abundance: .; CDR3nt: TGTGCCAGCAGCTTACTACCGGGACAGGTATATGGCTACACCTTC; CDR3aa: CASSLLPGQVYGYTF
d_gene: .; j_gene: TRBJ2-1; v_gene: TRBV20-1; abundance: .; CDR3nt: TGCAGTGCTAGCGGGGTAGAGCAGTTCTTC; CDR3aa: CSASGVEQFF
d_gene: .; j_gene: TRBJ1-6; v_gene: TRBV7-9; abundance: few; CDR3nt: TGTGCCAGCAGCTTATTGACAGGAAATAATTCACCCCTCCACTTT; CDR3aa: CASSLLTGNNSPLHF
d_gene: .; j_gene: TRBJ1-1; v_gene: TRBV30; abundance: .; CDR3nt: TGTGCCTGGAGGAGGGGGGGGAACACTGAAGCTTTCTTT; CDR3aa: CAWRRGGNTEAFF
d_gene: .; j_gene: TRBJ2-1; v_gene: TRBV11-2; abundance: .; CDR3nt: TGTGCCAGCAGCCTGGAGGGAGCCCAGTTCTTC; CDR3aa: CASSLEGAQFF